This entry is about one T cell receptor beta chain. It has no known antigen specificity. No base qualities exist here, and no much larger clone lies one base off it. The CDR3 covers 15 residues, taking in both the cysteine and the phenylalanine. The DNA shown is the 45-base CDR3, in frame from base 1. CDR1 SGHRS and CDR2 YFSETQ were looked up in the germline V gene. The V end loses 0 bases and the J end loses 7 bases, and a stretch of 13 bases separates them. These data come from a study of somatic mutations in cytotoxic T cells in rheumatoid arthritis listed by TCRdb under 2017. Background on the whole study: Right after diagnosis and prior to the start of any treatment, 30 ml EDTA of peripheral blood was drawn from patients. Some V beta antibody-stained T-cell populations were flow-sorted on a FACSAria II or Sony SH800 at nearly 100% purity, and sorted V beta1+ cells also underwent TCRB sequencing. To characterize clonality, the study used TCRB deep sequencing while asking whether somatic mutations are carried by expanded CD8+ T-cell clones in newly diagnosed, untreated rheumatoid arthritis. TCRB deep sequencing covered about 60 patients with rheumatoid arthritis along with around 20 healthy controls. Patients and controls did not essentially differ in median age, which was nearly identical between the groups.

CD4+ and CD8+ cells were isolated by positive magnetic bead selection on an AutoMACS, and purity was checked by flow cytometry. A TCR V beta antibody panel was used in flow cytometry to screen first for clonal expansions, which were then characterized by TCRB deep sequencing of sorted CD8+ fractions. Peripheral blood mononuclear cells were isolated by Ficoll-Paque PLUS density gradient separation. Nucleospin Tissue or Tissue XS kits were used to extract DNA from CD4-enriched, CD8-enriched or PBMC samples, and a Qubit 2.0 fluorometer was used for quantification. Broad study findings and their caveats: CD8+ clonality increased with age in patients (Spearman r of about 0.49) but not in healthy controls. Rheumatoid arthritis patients and age-matched healthy controls did not significantly differ in CD8+ T-cell clonality. In about an eighth of the 65 patients, more than 20% of CD8+ cells belonged to the largest CD8+ clone, while several identical CD8+ TCRB sequences were shared between blood and synovial fluid. No adjustment for multiple comparisons was made for the slight TRBV07 underrepresentation in patients. The expanded CD8+ clones had unknown antigen targets, and not appearing in virus-specific databases did not rule out that they were virus-specific.

The immunoSEQ assay was applied to genomic DNA for TCRB CDR3 sequencing. The authors' analysis ran thus. Patient CD8+ clones larger than 1% were compared against published virus-specific TCRB sequences, and only a few matched. The analyses included only productive TCRB rearrangements. Defining a clone by its unique TCRB CDR3 sequence, the study calculated clonality as a productive clonality index derived from Shannon entropy. To calculate repertoire overlap between two samples, the template counts of each clone were considered relative to each sample's total templates. A correlation with a Spearman r of approximately 0.6 was found between V-gene usage by flow cytometry and V-gene usage by TCRB sequencing. TCRdb retrieved this table from immuneACCESS and kept in-frame rearrangements only. Not all clones are present; in checked studies, unresolved V genes account for under half, and no reason is known for the remainder. V and J calls plus clone size are reproduced from that table; the DNA served to infer D and trimming. Within this sample are more than 10,000 clones, with 78% of them counted one time only. The ten most abundant clones make up around a fifth of the sample.

This TCR derives from an adult with rheumatoid arthritis. The chain links TRBV5-1 with TRBJ2-2; the D gene is perhaps TRBD2, from 5 matching bases. Sequencing was performed on CD8+ T cells sorted from blood. The CDR3: CASSLARDFYGELFF. The nucleotides are TGCGCCAGCAGCTTGGCCCGGGATTTCTACGGGGAGCTGTTTTTT.